A selection of T cell receptor beta chains follows, all from one sample in a study of blood T cell repertoires in COVID-19. Sequencing used immunoSEQ multiplex PCR; TCRdb keeps in-frame clones, though not all of them. The sample includes over 200,000 clones, about 90% seen only once; the top ten take 0.95% to 1.5%. Sequenced input: PBMCs or T cells enriched from blood (not recorded which). The receptors come from a human donor in a cohort exposed to, infected with or recovered from COVID-19 (not recorded which). The donor label of this sample is uncertain. Both conserved end residues are part of each CDR3. D genes are given only for firm matches. Rows may omit the clone size; those that give it use once, few, many or a size class.

d_gene	v_gene	len	abundance	j_gene	CDR3aa	CDR3nt
-	TRBV29-1	11	-	TRBJ1-6	CSVGVDSPLHF	TGCAGCGTTGGAGTCGATTCACCCCTCCACTTT
-	TRBV13	13	-	TRBJ2-7	CASSLQGSYEQYF	TGTGCCAGCAGCCTACAGGGCTCCTACGAGCAGTACTTC
-	TRBV6-5	15	-	TRBJ2-3	CASSFRSRYTDTQYF	TGTGCCAGCAGTTTCAGGTCTCGTTACACAGATACGCAGTATTTT
TRBD1	TRBV19	15	-	TRBJ1-5	CASSIGQGAYQPQHF	TGTGCCAGTAGTATCGGTCAGGGGGCTTATCAGCCCCAGCATTTT
-	TRBV5-5	15	-	TRBJ1-6	CASSSGGTGNSPLHF	TGTGCCAGCTCGAGCGGGGGGACTGGTAATTCACCCCTCCACTTT
TRBD1	TRBV10-3	13	-	TRBJ2-7	CAIFDRGLNEQYF	TGTGCCATCTTCGACAGGGGGCTCAACGAGCAGTACTTC
TRBD1	TRBV9	16	-	TRBJ2-3	CASSTGGLPSTDTQYF	TGTGCCAGCAGCACAGGGGGCCTCCCCAGCACAGATACGCAGTATTTT
TRBD1	TRBV19	15	-	TRBJ2-1	CASRPGQGAYNEQFF	TGTGCCAGTAGGCCGGGACAGGGCGCCTACAATGAGCAGTTCTTC
-	TRBV9	13	-	TRBJ2-2	CATSRGGTGELFF	TGTGCCACCTCCCGAGGGGGAACCGGGGAGCTGTTTTTT
-	TRBV7-9	14	-	TRBJ2-5	CASSEEGSGETQYF	TGTGCCAGCAGCGAAGAGGGATCGGGAGAGACCCAGTACTTC
-	TRBV5-1	16	-	TRBJ2-7	CASSFILGGQSYEQYF	TGCGCCAGCAGCTTTATACTTGGGGGACAATCCTACGAGCAGTACTTC
TRBD2	TRBV30	14	-	TRBJ2-3	CAWGSGGGMDTQYF	TGTGCCTGGGGGAGCGGGGGGGGCATGGATACGCAGTATTTT
-	TRBV11-3	13	few	TRBJ1-1	CASSFAGSTEAFF	TGTGCCAGCAGCTTTGCGGGATCCACTGAAGCTTTCTTT
TRBD1	TRBV27	16	few	TRBJ2-7	CASRPNRGSLVYEQYF	TGTGCCAGCAGACCTAACAGGGGAAGCCTCGTCTACGAGCAGTACTTC
-	TRBV2	15	-	TRBJ2-3	CASLGGRGAGVTQYF	TGTGCCTCCCTAGGAGGGAGGGGGGCAGGGGTAACGCAGTATTTT
TRBD1	TRBV6-5	14	-	TRBJ1-1	CASSRQGTGTEAFF	TGTGCCAGCAGTCGACAGGGGACGGGCACTGAAGCTTTCTTT
-	TRBV12-1	14	few	TRBJ2-2	CASSSGVDTGELFF	TGTGCCAGCAGCTCCGGGGTTGACACCGGGGAGCTGTTTTTT
TRBD2	TRBV18	15	-	TRBJ2-3	CASSPQRGSTDTQYF	TGTGCCAGCTCACCCCAGCGGGGGAGCACAGATACGCAGTATTTT
-	TRBV2	15	-	TRBJ2-7	CASRRGDSPTYEQYF	TGTGCCAGCAGGAGAGGGGACTCCCCCACCTACGAGCAGTACTTC
TRBD2	TRBV5-4	17	-	TRBJ2-3	CASSSRLAGGQTDTQYF	TGTGCCAGCAGCTCAAGACTAGCGGGGGGGCAGACAGATACGCAGTATTTT
TRBD2	TRBV24-1	17	-	TRBJ2-3	CATSDFTSGGNTDTQYF	TGTGCCACCAGTGATTTTACTAGCGGGGGGAACACAGATACGCAGTATTTT
TRBD1	TRBV30	13	-	TRBJ2-1	CAWGTGRPRGQFF	TGTGCCTGGGGGACAGGGAGACCCAGGGGGCAGTTCTTC
-	TRBV2	12	-	TRBJ1-1	CASSPDSTEAFF	TGTGCCAGCAGCCCCGACTCCACTGAAGCTTTCTTT
-	TRBV28	15	-	TRBJ1-4	CASSPVRDYNEKLFF	TGTGCCAGCAGTCCCGTAAGGGACTATAATGAAAAACTGTTTTTT
TRBD2	TRBV19	15	few	TRBJ2-5	CASSRPSGGGETQYF	TGTGCCAGTAGTCGGCCTAGCGGGGGGGGAGAGACCCAGTACTTC
TRBD1	TRBV5-1	15	-	TRBJ2-7	CASSLEQGLAYEQYF	TGCGCCAGCAGCTTGGAACAGGGGTTGGCCTACGAGCAGTACTTC
-	TRBV4-1	16	-	TRBJ2-3	CASSQAWQGLADTQYF	TGCGCCAGCAGCCAGGCCTGGCAGGGGCTGGCAGATACGCAGTATTTT
-	TRBV4-2	17	once	TRBJ1-1	CASSQDPREETNTEAFF	TGTGCCAGCAGCCAAGACCCGAGGGAAGAGACGAACACTGAAGCTTTCTTT
TRBD1	TRBV2	14	-	TRBJ2-7	CASTPGQVLYEQYF	TGTGCCAGCACCCCGGGACAGGTCCTCTACGAGCAGTACTTC
TRBD1	TRBV4-1	15	-	TRBJ1-5	CASSQEGTGDQPQHF	TGCGCCAGCAGCCAAGAGGGGACAGGGGATCAGCCCCAGCATTTT
TRBD2	TRBV9	17	-	TRBJ2-7	CASSVVWPSGGAYEQYF	TGTGCCAGCAGCGTAGTGTGGCCTAGCGGGGGGGCCTACGAGCAGTACTTC
-	TRBV7-9	14	-	TRBJ1-1	CASSLPGGGTEAFF	TGTGCCAGCAGCTTACCCGGAGGCGGGACTGAAGCTTTCTTT
-	TRBV29-1	15	-	TRBJ1-1	CSVVGGGTKNTEAFF	TGCAGCGTTGTGGGAGGGGGTACGAAAAACACTGAAGCTTTCTTT
TRBD2	TRBV13	16	-	TRBJ2-7	CASSYPHSGGAYEQYF	TGTGCCAGCAGCTACCCACATAGCGGGGGGGCCTACGAGCAGTACTTC
-	TRBV4-3	15	-	TRBJ1-1	CASSQEVGYSTEAFF	TGCGCCAGCAGCCAAGAGGTGGGCTACAGCACTGAAGCTTTCTTT
-	TRBV2	14	-	TRBJ1-1	CARWRGGGNTEAFF	TGTGCCCGCTGGCGGGGGGGCGGGAACACTGAAGCTTTCTTT
-	TRBV2	11	-	TRBJ1-3	CASGRGDTIYF	TGTGCCAGCGGCAGGGGAGACACCATATATTTT
-	TRBV4-1	14	-	TRBJ2-2	CASSHLQGTGELFF	TGCGCCAGCAGCCACTTACAGGGCACCGGGGAGCTGTTTTTT
-	TRBV21-1	15	-	TRBJ1-4	CASSKTDLTNEKLFF	TGTGCCAGCAGCAAAACAGACCTTACTAATGAAAAACTGTTTTTT
TRBD1	TRBV6-4	14	-	TRBJ1-6	CASSERQGSSPLHF	TGTGCCAGCAGTGAGCGACAGGGTAGCTCACCCCTCCACTTT
TRBD2	TRBV9	15	-	TRBJ2-1	CASSVAASGGGEQFF	TGTGCCAGCAGCGTAGCGGCTAGCGGGGGGGGTGAGCAGTTCTTC
TRBD2	TRBV5-1	16	-	TRBJ2-3	CASSDGTSGGTDTQYF	TGCGCCAGCAGCGATGGGACTAGCGGGGGCACAGATACGCAGTATTTT
-	TRBV3-1/TRBV3-2	11	-	TRBJ2-7	CASSQRVEQYF	TGTGCCAGCAGCCAACGGGTCGAGCAGTACTTC
TRBD1	TRBV3-1/TRBV3-2	13	-	TRBJ1-2	CASSQGQLQGYTF	TGTGCCAGCAGCCAGGGACAGCTCCAAGGCTACACCTTC
-	TRBV12-3/TRBV12-4	12	few	TRBJ1-4	CASRYRVGKLFF	TGTGCCAGCAGATACAGGGTAGGGAAACTGTTTTTT
-	TRBV10-3	15	-	TRBJ1-2	CAISEPPVADYGYTF	TGTGCCATCAGTGAACCTCCGGTAGCGGACTATGGCTACACCTTC